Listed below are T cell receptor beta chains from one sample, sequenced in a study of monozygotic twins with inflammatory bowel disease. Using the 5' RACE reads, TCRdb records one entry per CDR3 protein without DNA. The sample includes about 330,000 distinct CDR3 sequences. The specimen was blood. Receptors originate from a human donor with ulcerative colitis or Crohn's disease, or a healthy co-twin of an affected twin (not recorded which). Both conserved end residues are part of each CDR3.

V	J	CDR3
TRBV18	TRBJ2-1	CASSPRTQNLAGDSYNEQFF
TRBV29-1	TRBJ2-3	CSVLDTDTQYF
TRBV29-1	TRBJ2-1	CSVEQGANFDEQFF
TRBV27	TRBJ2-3	CASSLKLGAVSTDTQYF
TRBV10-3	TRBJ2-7	CAIHARGEQYF
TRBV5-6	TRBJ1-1	CASRPTPADGKAFF
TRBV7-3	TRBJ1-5	CASSPGLSNQPQHF
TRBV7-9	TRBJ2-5	CASSIGQALQETQYF
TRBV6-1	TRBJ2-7	CASRVTGTGVYEQYF
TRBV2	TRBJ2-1	CASLQGYNEQFF
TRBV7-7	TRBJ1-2	CASSSPRKELYGYTF
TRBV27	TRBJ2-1	CASSLIGSHNEQFF
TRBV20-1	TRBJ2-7	CSAPQGPHEQYF
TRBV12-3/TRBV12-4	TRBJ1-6	CASSFSSGIHSPLHF
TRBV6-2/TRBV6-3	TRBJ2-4	CASSYSRRDRDPIAKNIQYF
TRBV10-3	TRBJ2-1	CGIRAAEGGRNEQFF